The next 7 T cell receptor beta chains were all read from a single sample in a study of blood T cell repertoires in COVID-19. Assay: immunoSEQ multiplex PCR; the TCRdb copy retains only in-frame clones and omits some. The table includes over 200,000 clones, about 83% detected once. The specimen was peripheral blood. Source of these receptors: a man older than 75 with acute or convalescent COVID-19.

The CDR3 coding sequence is TGTGCCACCAGTTTTACAGGGAACACCGGGGAGCTGTTTTTT. Protein sequence: CATSFTGNTGELFF. The chain joins TRBV24-1 to TRBJ2-2, with D possibly TRBD1 on 5 matching bases. The germline gives CDR1 KGHDR, CDR2 SFDVKD. V shed 6 bases and J shed 1 base, with 8 bases lying between them. This CDR3 is built from 14 residues.

This clone occurred once. As DNA, the CDR3 is TGCGCCAGCAGCTCAATACTAGCGGGGGGGCCGGAGACCCAGTACTTC. This gives the protein CASSSILAGGPETQYF. The chain carries TRBV5-1 and TRBJ2-5; TRBD2 aligns across 13 bases. The CDR3 spans 16 residues. CDR1 SGHRS and CDR2 YFSETQ come from the germline V gene. Losses at the gene ends were 3 bases for V and 5 bases for J; bases not matched to a gene: 7. Full variable domain (missing parts from reference TRBV5-1 and TRBJ2-5): KAGVTQTPRYLIKTRGQQVTLSCSPISGHRSVSWYQQTPGQGLQFLFEYFSETQRNKGNFPGRFSGRQFSNSRSEMNVSTLELGDSALYLCASSSILAGGPETQYFGPGTRLLVL.

This sequence joins TRBV19 and TRBJ1-5, with TRBD1 as a possible D gene (5 bases). Germline assignment: CDR1 LNHDA and CDR2 SQIVND (reference sequence). Trimming stripped 5 bases from V and 2 bases from J, with 16 bases between. This CDR3 region has 16 residues. The CDR3 here is CASSLQGRLGNQPQHF. CDR3 in DNA: TGTGCCAGTAGTCTTCAGGGAAGGCTTGGCAATCAGCCCCAGCATTTT.

V usage is TRBV5-8 and J usage is TRBJ2-2; 11 bases align to TRBD1. The CDR3 is 16 amino acids. Trimming at V came to 1 base and at J to 3 bases, leaving 2 bases not matched to a gene. The germline CDR1 and CDR2 sequences are SGHTS and YDEGEE. CDR3 protein: CASSLLGQGDTGELFF. CDR3 coding DNA: TGTGCCAGCAGCTTGCTGGGACAGGGGGACACCGGGGAGCTGTTTTTT.

This clone has a single count. J is TRBJ1-5 and V is TRBV9, with D maybe TRBD1 (6 bases). The CDR3 covers 19 residues. Germline V gives CDR1 SGDLS, CDR2 YYNGEE. V shed 4 bases and J shed 0 bases, with 23 bases lying between them. The CDR3 reads CASSIERQAPYYSNQPQHF. In DNA form, the CDR3 reads TGTGCCAGCAGCATAGAACGACAGGCCCCCTATTATAGCAATCAGCCCCAGCATTTT.

This rearrangement joins TRBV28 to TRBJ1-5; D is perhaps TRBD1 (5 bases). V gave up 8 bases and J gave up 9 bases, with 14 bases separating them. This CDR3 has 12 residues. CDR1 and CDR2 from the germline V gene are MDHEN and SYDVKM. For the CDR3, the DNA is TGTGCCAGCTGGTGGAGCGGGGGGCCCCAGCATTTT. Residues: CASWWSGGPQHF.

The chain has TRBV5-4 and TRBJ2-2; D unresolved. Per the germline V gene, CDR1 is SGHNT and CDR2 is YYREEE (reference sequence). The CDR3 has 15 amino acids. V gave up 0 bases and J gave up 2 bases, with 8 bases separating them. The CDR3 DNA follows: TGTGCCAGCAGCTTGGATACATCTAACACCGGGGAGCTGTTTTTT. It is translated as CASSLDTSNTGELFF.